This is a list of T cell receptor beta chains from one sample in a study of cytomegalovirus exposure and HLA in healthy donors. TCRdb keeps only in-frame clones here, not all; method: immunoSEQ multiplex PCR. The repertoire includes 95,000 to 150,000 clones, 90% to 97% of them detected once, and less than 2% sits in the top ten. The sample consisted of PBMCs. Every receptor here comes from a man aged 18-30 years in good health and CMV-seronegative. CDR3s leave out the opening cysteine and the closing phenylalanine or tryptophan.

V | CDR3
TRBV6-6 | ATSSGRVYEQY
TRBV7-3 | ASSLTPVNTGELF
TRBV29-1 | SADPAGETQY
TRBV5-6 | ASSLMNDRDTEAF
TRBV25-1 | ASTGGSSYNEQF
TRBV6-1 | ASRTSGRYNEQF
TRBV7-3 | ASSSKLAGNSNEQF
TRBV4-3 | ASSQEGHFQRTDTQY
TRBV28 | ASSFPRYEQY
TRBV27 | ASYPRRDSPYEQY